This passage covers 6 T cell receptor beta chains from one sample sequenced in a study of T cells after posttransplantation cyclophosphamide. The method was immunoSEQ multiplex PCR; TCRdb's version includes in-frame clones alone and lacks a portion of them. Of tens of thousands of clones detected, roughly 88% appear once; the ten largest clones hold 2.5%. Cyclophosphamide on days +3 and +4 followed busulfan-fludarabine conditioning and a marrow graft. This specimen was PBMCs, taken around 58 days after allogeneic stem cell transplant with posttransplant cyclophosphamide. These receptors were obtained from a male patient in his sixties or seventies who received an allogeneic stem cell transplant from a related donor and was CMV-positive. Some of the T cells may derive from the graft donor.

This clone showed up just a few times. V usage is TRBV21-1 and J usage is TRBJ1-5; the listed D gene, TRBD1, was not tested against the DNA. TRBV21-1 is a recognized pseudogene. This CDR3 contains 17 residues. CDR3 amino acids: CASSKDGRSICNQPQHF. The CDR3 DNA reads TGTGCCAGCAGCAAAGACGGCAGGTCCATATGCAATCAGCCCCAGCATTTT.

The gene calls are TRBV6-6 and TRBJ1-1, with D unresolved. The CDR3 consists of 12 residues. V lost 4 bases to trimming and J lost 7 bases, with 10 bases between them. Looked up from germline, CDR1 is MNHNY and CDR2 is SVGAGI (reference sequence). This chain's CDR3 is CASSLNSDEAFF. The CDR3, as DNA: TGTGCCAGCAGTTTGAATTCAGATGAAGCTTTCTTT.

This chain's CDR3 is CASSLEANEQFF. The CDR3, as DNA: TGTGCCAGCAGTCTGGAGGCCAATGAGCAGTTCTTC. The chain combines TRBV5-4 with TRBJ2-1; D is perhaps TRBD2 (5 bases). This CDR3 region has 12 residues. Germline loops: CDR1 SGHNT, CDR2 YYREEE (reference sequence). Trimming pared 5 bases from V and 6 bases from J, leaving 9 bases between.

The chain has TRBV15 and TRBJ1-4; TRBD1 aligns across 7 bases. Germline trimming cut 4 bases from V and 5 bases from J; bases unmatched to any gene: 7. Germline-derived CDR1 and CDR2 are LNHNV and YYDKDF (reference sequence). The CDR3 loop spans 15 amino acids. The DNA of the CDR3 is TGTGCCACCAGCACTCGGGGACAGTTAAATGAAAAACTGTTTTTT. As protein: CATSTRGQLNEKLFF.

The genes are TRBV4-1 and TRBJ2-1; perhaps TRBD2 as D (5 bases). The CDR3 totals 16 residues. V was pared by 0 bases and J by 5 bases, with 14 bases between. CDR1 and CDR2 (germline): MGHRA, YSYEKL. The CDR3 region is CASSQDQSGPDNEQFF. The CDR3 bases are TGCGCCAGCAGCCAAGATCAAAGCGGACCGGACAATGAGCAGTTCTTC.

This sequence joins TRBV15 and TRBJ2-2; D may be TRBD2 (5 bases). The V end lost 1 base, the J end lost 8 bases, and 8 bases lay between the germline ends. This CDR3 contains 13 residues. In germline, CDR1 is LNHNV, CDR2 YYDKDF (reference sequence). In DNA form, the CDR3 reads TGTGCCACCAGCAGAGGAGCGGTAGGGGAGCTGTTTTTT. Translating gives CATSRGAVGELFF.